Each of the 27 T cell receptor beta chains below was sequenced from the same sample in a study of cytomegalovirus exposure and HLA in healthy donors. Use of 60 Vbeta and 13 Jbeta primers characterized the PCR. Profiled with immunoSEQ multiplex PCR; TCRdb holds only in-frame clones, not every one. The sample includes about 200,000 clones, 60% to 85% of them seen just once. What was sequenced was PBMCs. These receptors originate from a man in his forties in good health and CMV-seronegative.

V is TRBV6-6 and J is TRBJ2-7; tentative D call: TRBD2 (5 bases). The CDR3 extends over 12 amino acids. Deletions cut 9 bases from V and 2 bases from J, with 11 bases between. Germline CDR1 and CDR2: MNHNY and SVGAGI (reference sequence). The CDR3 loop reads CASGLAAYEQYF. The DNA for the CDR3 is TGTGCCAGTGGACTGGCTGCCTACGAGCAGTACTTC.

The chain recombines TRBV28 with TRBJ2-5, with D maybe TRBD2 (6 bases). CDR1 is MDHEN and CDR2 is SYDVKM in the germline V gene. The CDR3 length is 17 residues. Trimming removed 3 bases at V and 0 bases at J, with 17 bases between. The CDR3 loop reads CASSFGPGGKHQETQYF. CDR3 nucleotide sequence: TGTGCCAGCAGTTTCGGTCCCGGCGGGAAACACCAAGAGACCCAGTACTTC.

V and J are TRBV6-1 and TRBJ1-1; no clear D gene. The CDR3 sequence is 13 residues long. Germline assignment: CDR1 MNHNS and CDR2 SASEGT. The germline V and J ends were trimmed by 3 bases and 5 bases, with 10 bases remaining between them. The CDR3, as DNA: TGTGCCAGCAGTGACGGACTAACAACTGAAGCTTTCTTT. Translated, it gives CASSDGLTTEAFF.

The genes are TRBV19 and TRBJ2-3; D possibly corresponds to TRBD2 (5 bases). V dropped 6 bases and J dropped 2 bases, with 12 bases sitting between them. Germline CDR1 reads LNHDA; CDR2 reads SQIVND (reference sequence). The CDR3 contains 14 residues. The CDR3 DNA follows: TGTGCCAGTAGCGAGACTACTAACACAGATACGCAGTATTTT. Its protein product is CASSETTNTDTQYF.

This clone was recorded only once. V usage is TRBV4-1 and J usage is TRBJ2-7; tentative D call: TRBD2 (5 bases). Trimming took off 0 bases at V and 3 bases at J, with 12 bases between the two ends. The CDR3 length is 15 residues. Germline CDR1 is MGHRA and CDR2 is YSYEKL. Written as DNA, the CDR3 is TGCGCCAGCAGCCAAGAAGGACTCGCAAACTACGAGCAGTACTTC. It is translated as CASSQEGLANYEQYF.

The chain employs TRBV27 and TRBJ2-1; 7 bases match TRBD2. The CDR3 is 15 residues long. Germline CDR1 reads MNHEY; CDR2 reads SMNVEV (reference sequence). The ends lost 8 bases at V and 4 bases at J; junction bases unmatched: 11. This CDR3 reads CASGPLGLLYNEQFF. CDR3 nucleotide sequence: TGTGCCAGCGGACCTCTGGGACTACTATACAATGAGCAGTTCTTC.

The J gene is TRBJ1-5, the V gene TRBV19; no clear D gene. The CDR3 spans 12 residues. CDR1 and CDR2 (germline): LNHDA, SQIVND (reference sequence). The V gene lost 3 bases and the J gene lost 7 bases, with 7 bases spanning the gap. Here the CDR3 reads CASSIGLQPQHF. CDR3 coding DNA: TGTGCCAGTAGTATCGGACTCCAGCCCCAGCATTTT.

There are a few counts of this clone. The CDR3 DNA reads TGTGCCAGCTCTCAGGGGGCCAATCAGCCCCAGCATTTT. Translating it yields CASSQGANQPQHF. This chain uses TRBV18 with TRBJ1-5, with TRBD1 matching over 8 bases. Germline V CDR1 and CDR2: KGHSH, LQKENI. This CDR3 is 13 amino acids long. The V gene end was trimmed by 6 bases and the J gene end by 3 bases; junction bases not matched to a gene: 1.

The rearrangement joins TRBV4-2 to TRBJ1-1, with D possibly TRBD1 on 5 matching bases. The CDR3 is made up of 14 amino acids. Germline assignment: CDR1 LGHNA and CDR2 YNFKEQ. Trimming took off 6 bases at V and 6 bases at J, with 17 bases between the two ends. The CDR3 loop reads CASRSAGGAAEAFF. In DNA, the CDR3 is TGTGCCAGCAGAAGCGCTGGAGGGGCCGCTGAAGCTTTCTTT.

The gene calls are TRBV5-5 and TRBJ2-3; D gene unclear. V was cut by 4 bases and J by 2 bases, with 11 bases left in between. The CDR3 sequence is 14 residues long. Germline CDR1 SGHKS, CDR2 YYEKEE (reference sequence). The CDR3: CASSLTGVTDTQYF. CDR3 coding DNA: TGTGCCAGCAGCCTAACGGGTGTCACAGATACGCAGTATTTT.

CDR3 region: CASSLVVGSEGETQYF. In nucleotides, the CDR3 is TGTGCCAGCAGCTTAGTGGTCGGGAGTGAAGGAGAGACCCAGTACTTC. The chain carries TRBV11-3 and TRBJ2-5; D is perhaps TRBD2 (6 bases). CDR1 SGHNT and CDR2 YENEEA come from the germline V gene. Deletions cut 1 base from V and 4 bases from J, with 16 bases between. The CDR3 is 16 residues long. Full variable domain (outside the CDR3, taken from reference TRBV11-3 and TRBJ2-5): EAGVVQSPRYKIIEKKQPVAFWCNPISGHNTLYWYLQNLGQGPELLIRYENEEAVDDSQLPKDRFSAERLKGVDSTLKIQPAELGDSAVYLCASSLVVGSEGETQYFGPGTRLLVL.

The genes are TRBV4-2 and TRBJ1-1; TRBD1 agrees at 7 bases. V lost 2 bases to trimming and J lost 0 bases; unmatched junction nucleotides: 0. The germline gives CDR1 LGHNA, CDR2 YNFKEQ. This CDR3 contains 14 residues. Written as DNA, the CDR3 is TGTGCCAGCAGCCAAACAGGGGTGAACACTGAAGCTTTCTTT. It encodes CASSQTGVNTEAFF.

The CDR3 spells CASSLLAGGQETQYF. Written as DNA, the CDR3 is TGCGCCAGCAGCCTCCTAGCGGGGGGCCAAGAGACCCAGTACTTC. This rearrangement joins TRBV4-3 to TRBJ2-5, with TRBD2 matching over 11 bases. CDR1 LGHNA and CDR2 YSLEER come from the germline V gene. This CDR3 has 15 residues. Trimming took 4 bases from V and 1 from J; bases not matched to a gene: 2.

The chain joins TRBV7-3 to TRBJ2-5, with TRBD2 matching 9 bases. The CDR3 is 19 residues long. V shed 0 bases, J shed 5 bases, and the junction held 16 bases outside the gene matches. Germline CDR1 reads SGHTA; CDR2 reads FQGTGA. The CDR3 here is CASSLTATSGHIQRETQYF. The DNA of the CDR3 is TGTGCCAGCAGCTTAACCGCGACTAGCGGCCACATACAGCGGGAGACCCAGTACTTC.

The chain links TRBV28 to TRBJ1-5, with D perhaps matching TRBD1 (5 bases). Trimming took 1 base from V and 0 from J, leaving 7 bases between them. This CDR3 comprises 15 residues. Germline CDR1 and CDR2: MDHEN and SYDVKM. The CDR3 DNA sequence: TGTGCCAGCAGTTTATTCCAGGGTAGCAATCAGCCCCAGCATTTT. This sequence encodes CASSLFQGSNQPQHF.

V usage is TRBV19 and J usage is TRBJ2-2; D is perhaps TRBD1 (6 bases). Trimming pared 5 bases from V and 1 base from J, leaving 17 bases between. Germline V gene data show CDR1 as LNHDA and CDR2 as SQIVND (reference sequence). The CDR3 runs 17 residues. The CDR3 spells CASSSNRGGLNTGELFF. CDR3 nucleotides: TGTGCCAGTAGTTCAAACCGTGGGGGCTTGAACACCGGGGAGCTGTTTTTT.

This rearrangement joins TRBV27 to TRBJ2-1; TRBD1 matches at 7 bases. The CDR3 consists of 17 residues. Looked up from germline, CDR1 is MNHEY and CDR2 is SMNVEV (reference sequence). V lost 4 bases, J lost 3 bases, and 12 bases stayed unmatched. The CDR3 nucleotides read TGTGCCAGCAGTTCCCTCCCCGGGACAGATTACTACAATGAGCAGTTCTTC. Encoded protein: CASSSLPGTDYYNEQFF.

The genes are TRBV18 and TRBJ2-4, with D possibly being TRBD1 (6 bases). This CDR3 spans 16 amino acids. The V gene's germline CDR1 is KGHSH and CDR2 LQKENI. Trimming removed 2 bases from V and 6 bases from J, with 17 bases in between. As DNA, the CDR3 is TGTGCCAGCTCACCAAATCCGACAGGTCGGGGAAACATTCAGTACTTC. Its translation: CASSPNPTGRGNIQYF.

The V gene is TRBV15, the J gene TRBJ2-5; D gene unclear. In germline, CDR1 is LNHNV, CDR2 YYDKDF (reference sequence). V was trimmed by 6 bases and J by 3 bases, leaving 11 bases between them. The length of the CDR3 is 13 residues. CDR3 coding DNA: TGTGCCACCAGGTTAGGTGAGGAAGAGACCCAGTACTTC. Residues: CATRLGEEETQYF.

The chain recombines TRBV28 with TRBJ2-1, with a weak D call TRBD2 (6 bases). The CDR3 length is 15 residues. Germline assignment: CDR1 MDHEN and CDR2 SYDVKM. Trimming pared 6 bases from V and 2 bases from J, leaving 14 bases between. The CDR3 region is CASSLTGLTYNEQFF. CDR3 sequence (DNA): TGTGCCAGCAGCCTGACGGGACTGACCTACAATGAGCAGTTCTTC.

J is TRBJ2-2 and V is TRBV7-3; 7 nucleotides align to TRBD2. Looked up from germline, CDR1 is SGHTA and CDR2 is FQGTGA. V gave up 3 bases and J gave up 6 bases; unmatched junction bases: 1. CDR3 size: 13 residues. The CDR3 spells CASSFSGAGELFF. In DNA form, the CDR3 reads TGTGCCAGCAGCTTCAGCGGGGCCGGGGAGCTGTTTTTT.

DNA of the CDR3: TGTGCCAGCAGCTTAGATGGGACAGGGGCTAGGGTTGGCTACACCTTC. This codes for CASSLDGTGARVGYTF. The chain employs TRBV7-2 and TRBJ1-2; 10 nucleotides match TRBD1. This CDR3 region has 16 residues. J was trimmed by 7 bases and V by 1 base; bases with no gene match: 9. In germline, CDR1 is SGHTA, CDR2 FQGNSA.

The gene calls are TRBV2 and TRBJ1-1, with D possibly being TRBD1 (6 bases). V was cut by 4 bases and J by 4 bases, with 10 bases left in between. In germline, CDR1 is SNHLY, CDR2 FYNNEI. CDR3 length: 13 amino acids. CDR3 amino acids: CASSVNRVTEAFF. As DNA, the CDR3 is TGTGCCAGCAGTGTGAACAGGGTCACTGAAGCTTTCTTT. The complete variable domain, with remaining parts taken from reference TRBV2 and TRBJ1-1, reads EPEVTQTPSHQVTQMGQEVILRCVPISNHLYFYWYRQILGQKVEFLVSFYNNEISEKSEIFDDQFSVERPDGSNFTLKIRSTKLEDSAMYFCASSVNRVTEAFFGQGTRLTVV.

V usage is TRBV2 and J usage is TRBJ1-2; tentatively, D is TRBD1 (5 bases). V was clipped by 4 bases and J by 6 bases, with 15 bases between them. CDR1 and CDR2 from the germline V gene are SNHLY and FYNNEI. The length of the CDR3 is 14 residues. This chain's CDR3 is CASSGWTQGDGYTF. The CDR3 DNA reads as TGTGCCAGCAGTGGGTGGACGCAGGGTGATGGCTACACCTTC.

This clone was counted a few times. The chain employs TRBV5-1 and TRBJ2-3, with D maybe TRBD1 (6 bases). The CDR3 runs 14 residues. The V end lost 0 bases, the J end lost 4 bases, and 9 bases lay between the germline ends. In germline, CDR1 is SGHRS, CDR2 YFSETQ. In DNA form, the CDR3 reads TGCGCCAGCAGCTTGGCCCAGGGGCCAGATACGCAGTATTTT. Its protein is CASSLAQGPDTQYF.

The gene calls are TRBV5-1 and TRBJ2-7, with D possibly matching TRBD2 (6 bases). The CDR3 is 18 residues long. CDR1 and CDR2 (germline): SGHRS, YFSETQ. V dropped 1 base and J dropped 5 bases, with 25 bases sitting between them. CDR3 protein: CASSLHAQGGNMKNEQYF. Written as DNA, the CDR3 is TGCGCCAGCAGCTTGCATGCCCAGGGCGGGAATATGAAGAACGAGCAGTACTTC.

J is TRBJ1-2 and V is TRBV15, with D unresolved. The germline V and J ends were trimmed by 0 bases and 8 bases, with 7 bases remaining between them. Per the germline V gene, CDR1 is LNHNV and CDR2 is YYDKDF (reference sequence). The CDR3 extends over 12 amino acids. CDR3 amino acids: CATSRDEAGYTF. In DNA, the CDR3 is TGTGCCACCAGCAGAGATGAGGCGGGCTACACCTTC.